Sequencing of this T cell receptor (beta chain) was carried out in a study of human T cells and chemical hapten exposure. V dropped 7 bases and J dropped 7; count of bases not matched to a gene: 6. The CDR3 consists of 14 residues. CDR1 is MGHRA, CDR2 YSYEKL, per germline. Specified time point: patch test 3, about 24 weeks after DPC sensitization. Specified treatment: therapeutic diphenylcyclopropenone sensitization with weekly scalp DPC. The template was total RNA from unfractionated whole blood. Non-pregnant alopecia patients aged 18 to 70, suitable for DPC therapy. Attachment of unique molecular identifiers to individual cDNA molecules was performed in the library. MiXCR, applied by TCRdb to the RACE reads, yields one record per CDR3 protein. The sample contains fewer than 50,000 distinct CDR3 sequences, 9% to 9.5% of which appear only once.

V is TRBV4-1 and J is TRBJ2-2; 10 nucleotides match TRBD2. This specimen was whole blood, taken in connection with sensitization to the hapten diphenylcyclopropenone (DPC). The receptor was derived from a middle-aged man with alopecia areata. Some clones in this sample may be carry-over from other donors' samples. The CDR3 DNA is TGCGCCAGCACCAGCGGGAGGGCCGACGGGGAGCTGTTTTTT. Amino acid sequence: CASTSGRADGELFF.